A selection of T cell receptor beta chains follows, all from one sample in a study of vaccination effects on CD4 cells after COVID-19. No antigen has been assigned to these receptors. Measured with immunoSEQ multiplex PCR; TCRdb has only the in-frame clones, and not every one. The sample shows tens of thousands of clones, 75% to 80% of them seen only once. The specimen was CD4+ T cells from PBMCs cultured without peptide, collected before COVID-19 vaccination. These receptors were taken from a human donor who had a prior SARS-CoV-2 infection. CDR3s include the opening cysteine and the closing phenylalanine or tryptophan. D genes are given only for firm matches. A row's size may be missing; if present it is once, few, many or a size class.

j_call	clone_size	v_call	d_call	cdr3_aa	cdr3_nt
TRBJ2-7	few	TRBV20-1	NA	CSARAATPEYF	TGCAGTGCTAGAGCCGCAACTCCAGAGTACTTC
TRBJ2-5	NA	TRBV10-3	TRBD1	CAISMGQGALETQYF	TGTGCCATCAGTATGGGACAGGGGGCCCTTGAGACCCAGTACTTC
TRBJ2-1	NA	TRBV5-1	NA	CASSYGLEQFF	TGCGCCAGCAGCTATGGACTAGAGCAGTTCTTC
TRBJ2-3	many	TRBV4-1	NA	CASSQVDLVVTDTQYF	TGCGCCAGCAGCCAAGTCGACCTGGTTGTCACAGATACGCAGTATTTT
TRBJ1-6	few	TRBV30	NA	CAWREVARDSPLHF	TGTGCCTGGAGAGAAGTGGCCCGTGATTCACCCCTCCACTTT
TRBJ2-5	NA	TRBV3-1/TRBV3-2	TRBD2	CASSQGLAETQETQYF	TGTGCCAGCAGCCAAGGACTAGCGGAAACCCAAGAGACCCAGTACTTC
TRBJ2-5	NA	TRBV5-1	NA	CASSLFAGETQYF	TGCGCCAGCAGCTTGTTTGCTGGGGAGACCCAGTACTTC
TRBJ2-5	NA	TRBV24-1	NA	CATSRAGVETQYF	TGTGCCACCAGTAGGGCAGGGGTAGAGACCCAGTACTTC
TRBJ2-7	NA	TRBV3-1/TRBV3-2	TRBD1	CASSQRTGGEQYF	TGTGCCAGCAGCCAAAGGACAGGGGGCGAGCAGTACTTC
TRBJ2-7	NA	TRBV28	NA	CASSTPPRRGRAFFYEQYF	TGTGCCAGCAGTACACCCCCCCGGAGGGGCAGGGCTTTTTTCTACGAGCAGTACTTC
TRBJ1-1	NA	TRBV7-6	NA	CASSLLFGQNTEAFF	TGTGCCAGCAGCTTACTATTCGGACAGAACACTGAAGCTTTCTTT
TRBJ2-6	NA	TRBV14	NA	CASSRDISSGANVLTF	TGTGCCAGCAGCCGGGACATATCCTCTGGGGCCAACGTCCTGACTTTC
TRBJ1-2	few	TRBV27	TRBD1	CASAFADRQGYTF	TGTGCCAGCGCCTTCGCGGACAGGCAAGGCTACACCTTC
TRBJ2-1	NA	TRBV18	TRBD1	CASSPFHTGVDNEQFF	TGTGCCAGCTCACCATTCCATACAGGGGTAGACAATGAGCAGTTCTTC
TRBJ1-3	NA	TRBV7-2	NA	CASSLARAGNTIYF	TGTGCCAGCAGCTTAGCCAGGGCTGGAAACACCATATATTTT